This T cell receptor (beta chain) appears in the sequencing data of a study of sequential checkpoint blockade in melanoma. Study-wide background: Maintenance nivolumab came after either treatment sequence.

Treatment reported: randomized to nivolumab then ipilimumab (arm A) or the reverse (arm B). Live CD3+CD8+ CD19− CD56− cells were sorted from PBMCs. Germline V CDR1 and CDR2: SGHVS, FNYEAQ. CDR3 length: 18 residues. Germline trimming cut 0 bases from V and 0 bases from J; bases unmatched to any gene: 6. Repertoires were generated with immunoSEQ multiplex PCR, while TCRdb's copy carries only in-frame clones and drops some. Among around 18,000 clones listed, 45% to 65% were seen once. This receptor was obtained from a human donor with melanoma. The sample consisted of CD8+ T cells sorted from blood (inferred from file names), taken from a patient given nivolumab and ipilimumab in sequence. The rearrangement joins TRBV7-6 to TRBJ2-2; 8 nucleotides agree with TRBD1. In DNA form, the CDR3 reads TGTGCCAGCAGCTTAGCCCCCTCAGGGGGCTCGAACACCGGGGAGCTGTTTTTT. Its protein is CASSLAPSGGSNTGELFF.